This T cell receptor beta chain derives from a study of cytomegalovirus exposure and HLA in healthy donors. Study information: Of the donors genotyped, several hundred in all, about 80% fell in the Caucasian-associated ancestry cluster.

This clone has a handful of counts. Its antigen is still unknown. Germline trimming cut 0 bases from V and 9 bases from J; bases unmatched to any gene: 5. Germline V lookup: CDR1 MRHNA, CDR2 SNTAGT. The CDR3 extends over 15 amino acids. Both 60 Vbeta primers and 13 Jbeta primers went into the PCR. The method was immunoSEQ multiplex PCR; TCRdb's version includes in-frame clones alone and lacks a portion of them. Here the sample spans 150,000 or so clones, roughly four fifths being singletons. General study results and limits: TRBV6-2, TRBV6-3 and other indistinguishable V segments were excluded. When a later analysis was performed, an Asian-associated ancestry cluster reportedly had fewer N-insertions than the 666-donor mean. CMV serostatus stood as the only immune exposure information on hand.

The gene calls are TRBV6-4 and TRBJ2-1; 10 nucleotides agree with TRBD2. This TCR derives from a female donor in good health and CMV-seronegative. The sequenced material came from PBMCs. The CDR3 protein is CASSDSSGRVGEQFF. CDR3 bases: TGTGCCAGCAGTGACTCGAGCGGGAGGGTTGGTGAGCAGTTCTTC.